This is a list of T cell receptor beta chains from one sample in a study of cytomegalovirus exposure and HLA in healthy donors. Here immunoSEQ multiplex PCR was the method, and the copy in TCRdb shows in-frame clones only, minus some. The sample has about 200,000 clones, about 76% seen once. Sequencing used PBMCs. The source of these receptors is a male donor in good health and CMV-seropositive. Both conserved end residues are part of each CDR3. A D gene is named only where the DNA matches it firmly.

J gene,D gene,V gene,CDR3 DNA,CDR3 protein
TRBJ1-5,.,TRBV7-8,TGTGCCAGCAGCTTTGAGCAGGGCGGCAATCAGCCCCAGCATTTT,CASSFEQGGNQPQHF
TRBJ2-1,TRBD2,TRBV7-9,TGTGCCAGCATCAACTTGGGACTAGCGGGAGATGAGCAGTTCTTC,CASINLGLAGDEQFF
TRBJ2-2,TRBD2,TRBV4-1,TGCGCCAGCAGCCAAGATGGGACTAGCGGAGCGAACACCGGGGAGCTGTTTTTT,CASSQDGTSGANTGELFF
TRBJ2-5,TRBD2,TRBV18,TGTGCCAGCTCATGGACTAGCGGACAAGAGACCCAGTACTTC,CASSWTSGQETQYF
TRBJ1-4,TRBD1,TRBV19,TGTGCCAGTAGAGGACAGGGTAATGAAAAACTGTTTTTT,CASRGQGNEKLFF
TRBJ1-2,.,TRBV28,TGTGCCAGCAGTGTTAAATGGGAGGGCTACACCTTC,CASSVKWEGYTF
TRBJ2-7,TRBD2,TRBV6-1,TGTGCCAGCAGGTGGGGGGGAGGGAGCTCCTACGAGCAGTACTTC,CASRWGGGSSYEQYF
TRBJ2-3,TRBD2,TRBV5-1,TGCGCCAGCGGGATAGCGGGAGGGCCTAGCACAGATACGCAGTATTTT,CASGIAGGPSTDTQYF
TRBJ1-3,.,TRBV29-1,TGCAGCGGGGCCTGGATGGGAAACACCATATATTTT,CSGAWMGNTIYF
TRBJ1-2,.,TRBV9,TGTGCCAGCAGCTCCATGGAGGGCTACACCTTC,CASSSMEGYTF
TRBJ2-3,TRBD2,TRBV5-4,TGTGCCAGCAGCGGCCTAGCGGGGGTGGGAGATACGCAGTATTTT,CASSGLAGVGDTQYF
TRBJ2-7,.,TRBV6-6,TGTGCCAGCAGTTACTCGAGCACCTACGAGCAGTACTTC,CASSYSSTYEQYF
TRBJ2-5,TRBD1,TRBV11-2,TGTGCCAGCAGCTTCCCCGGGACAGGGGTGGAGCAGTACTTC,CASSFPGTGVEQYF
TRBJ1-1,TRBD1,TRBV6-6,TGTGCCAGCAGCAGGACAGGGGAGACTGAAGCTTTCTTT,CASSRTGETEAFF
TRBJ2-2,.,TRBV19,TGTGCCAGTAAGTTCGGACAGAACACCGGGGAGCTGTTTTTT,CASKFGQNTGELFF
TRBJ1-2,.,TRBV6-5,TGTGCCAGCAGTTCCCATACTGCTTACTACACCTTC,CASSSHTAYYTF
TRBJ1-2,.,TRBV19,TGTGCCAGTAGTATTTGGAGCTATGGCTACACCTTC,CASSIWSYGYTF
TRBJ2-5,.,TRBV18,TGTGCCAGCTCCCCTGACACCGGGGAGCAGTACTTC,CASSPDTGEQYF